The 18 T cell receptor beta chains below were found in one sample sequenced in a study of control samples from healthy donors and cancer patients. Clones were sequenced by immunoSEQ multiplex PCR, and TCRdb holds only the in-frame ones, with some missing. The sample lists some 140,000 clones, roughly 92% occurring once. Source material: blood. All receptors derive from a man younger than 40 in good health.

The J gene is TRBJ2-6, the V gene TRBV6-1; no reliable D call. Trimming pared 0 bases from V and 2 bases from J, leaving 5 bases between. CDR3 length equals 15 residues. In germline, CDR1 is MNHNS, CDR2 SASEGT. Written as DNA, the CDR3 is TGTGCCAGCAGTGAAGCTGGGGCTGGGGCCAACGTCCTGACTTTC. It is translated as CASSEAGAGANVLTF.

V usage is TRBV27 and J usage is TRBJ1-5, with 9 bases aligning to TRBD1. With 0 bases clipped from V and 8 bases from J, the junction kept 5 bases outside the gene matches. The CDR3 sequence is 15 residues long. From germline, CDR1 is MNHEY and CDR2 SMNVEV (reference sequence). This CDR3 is CASSLSSTGGKPQHF. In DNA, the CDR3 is TGTGCCAGCAGTTTATCGTCGACAGGGGGAAAGCCCCAGCATTTT.

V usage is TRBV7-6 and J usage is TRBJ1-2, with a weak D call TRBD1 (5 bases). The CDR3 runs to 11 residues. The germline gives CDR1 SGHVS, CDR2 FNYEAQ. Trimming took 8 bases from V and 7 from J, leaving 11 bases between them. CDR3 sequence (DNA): TGTGCCAGCCGGGGCGACTCTGGCTACACCTTC. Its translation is CASRGDSGYTF.

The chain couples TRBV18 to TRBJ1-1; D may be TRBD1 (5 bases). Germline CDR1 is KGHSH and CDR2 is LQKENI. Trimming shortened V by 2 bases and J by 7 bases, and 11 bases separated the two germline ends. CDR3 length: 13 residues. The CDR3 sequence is CASSPIQGVEAFF. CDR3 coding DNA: TGTGCCAGCTCACCAATTCAGGGAGTTGAAGCTTTCTTT. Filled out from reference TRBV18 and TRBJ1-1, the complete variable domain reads NAGVMQNPRHLVRRRGQEARLRCSPMKGHSHVYWYRQLPEEGLKFMVYLQKENIIDESGMPKERFSAEFPKEGPSILRIQQVVRGDSAAYFCASSPIQGVEAFFGQGTRLTVV.

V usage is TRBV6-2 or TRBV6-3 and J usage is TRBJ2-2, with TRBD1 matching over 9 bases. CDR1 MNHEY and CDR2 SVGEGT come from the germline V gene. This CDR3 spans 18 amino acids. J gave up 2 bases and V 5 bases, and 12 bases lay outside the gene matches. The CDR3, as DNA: TGTGCCAGCAGTCCAGGACAGGGGAGGTTCACCAACACCGGGGAGCTGTTTTTT. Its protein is CASSPGQGRFTNTGELFF.

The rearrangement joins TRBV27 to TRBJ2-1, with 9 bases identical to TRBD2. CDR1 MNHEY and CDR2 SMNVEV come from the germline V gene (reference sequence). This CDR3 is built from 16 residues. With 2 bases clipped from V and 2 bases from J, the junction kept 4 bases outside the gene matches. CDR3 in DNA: TGTGCCAGCAGTTTAGGCGGGAGGGGCACCTACAATGAGCAGTTCTTC. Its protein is CASSLGGRGTYNEQFF.

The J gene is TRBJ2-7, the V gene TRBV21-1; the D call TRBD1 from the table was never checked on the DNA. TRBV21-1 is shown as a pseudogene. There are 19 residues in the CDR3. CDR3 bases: TGTGCCAGGCGCGCGACTCAAGGGGATGATCGACCCGTACCCCACGAGCAGTACTTC. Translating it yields CARRATQGDDRPVPHEQYF.

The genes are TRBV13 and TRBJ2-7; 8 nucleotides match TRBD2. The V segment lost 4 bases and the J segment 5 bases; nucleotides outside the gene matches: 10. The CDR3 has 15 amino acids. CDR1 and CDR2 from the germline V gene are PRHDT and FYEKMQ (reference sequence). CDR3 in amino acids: CASSSRVAGGDEQYF. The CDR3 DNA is TGTGCCAGCAGCTCGAGGGTGGCGGGAGGTGACGAGCAGTACTTC.

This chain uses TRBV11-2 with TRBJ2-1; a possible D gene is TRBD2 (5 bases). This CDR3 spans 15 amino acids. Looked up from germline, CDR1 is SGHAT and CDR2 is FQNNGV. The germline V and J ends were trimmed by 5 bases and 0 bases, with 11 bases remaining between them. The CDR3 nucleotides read TGTGCCAGCAGCCCAGCGGCGGGCTCCTACAATGAGCAGTTCTTC. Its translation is CASSPAAGSYNEQFF.

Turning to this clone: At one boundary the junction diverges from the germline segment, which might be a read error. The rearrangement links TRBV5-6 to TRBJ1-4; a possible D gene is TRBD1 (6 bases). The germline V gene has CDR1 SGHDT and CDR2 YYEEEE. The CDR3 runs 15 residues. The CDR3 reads CASTLSNRAMKKLFF. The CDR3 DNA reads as TGTGCCAGCACCCTGAGCAACAGGGCCATGAAAAAGCTGTTTTTT.

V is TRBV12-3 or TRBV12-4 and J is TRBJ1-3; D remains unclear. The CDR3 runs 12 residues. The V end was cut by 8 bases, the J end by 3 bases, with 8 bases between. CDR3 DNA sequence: TGTGCCAGCCAAACTGGTGGAAACACCATATATTTT. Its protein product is CASQTGGNTIYF.

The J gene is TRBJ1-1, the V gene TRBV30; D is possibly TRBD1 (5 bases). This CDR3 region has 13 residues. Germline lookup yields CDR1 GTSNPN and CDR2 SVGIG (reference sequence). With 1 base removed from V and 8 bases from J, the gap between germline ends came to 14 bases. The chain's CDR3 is CAWSAQRDGEAFF. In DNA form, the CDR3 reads TGTGCCTGGAGTGCGCAACGGGACGGAGAAGCTTTCTTT.

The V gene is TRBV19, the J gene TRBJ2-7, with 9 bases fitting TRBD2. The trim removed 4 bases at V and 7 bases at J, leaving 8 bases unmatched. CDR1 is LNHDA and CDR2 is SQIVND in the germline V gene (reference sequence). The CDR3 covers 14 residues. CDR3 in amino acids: CASSSGRALGEQYF. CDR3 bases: TGTGCCAGTAGTAGCGGGAGGGCCCTCGGGGAGCAGTACTTC.

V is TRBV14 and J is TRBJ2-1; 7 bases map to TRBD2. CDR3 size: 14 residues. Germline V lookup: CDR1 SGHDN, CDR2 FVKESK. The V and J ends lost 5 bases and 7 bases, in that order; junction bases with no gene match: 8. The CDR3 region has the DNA TGTGCCAGCAGCGAGGGAGGGCGGGATAATGAGCAGTTCTTC. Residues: CASSEGGRDNEQFF.

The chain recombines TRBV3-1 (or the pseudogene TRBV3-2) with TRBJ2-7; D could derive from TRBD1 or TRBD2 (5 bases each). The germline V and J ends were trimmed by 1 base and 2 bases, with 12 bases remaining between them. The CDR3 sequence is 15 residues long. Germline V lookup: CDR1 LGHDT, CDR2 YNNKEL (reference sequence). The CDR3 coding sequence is TGTGCCAGCAGCCAAGGGGACCTCCTACCCTACGAGCAGTACTTC. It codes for CASSQGDLLPYEQYF.

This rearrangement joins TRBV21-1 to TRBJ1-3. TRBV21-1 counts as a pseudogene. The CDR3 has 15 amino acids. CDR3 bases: TGTGCCAGCATCCAGGAGGGGCCAGAACGAAACACCATATATTTT. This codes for CASIQEGPERNTIYF.

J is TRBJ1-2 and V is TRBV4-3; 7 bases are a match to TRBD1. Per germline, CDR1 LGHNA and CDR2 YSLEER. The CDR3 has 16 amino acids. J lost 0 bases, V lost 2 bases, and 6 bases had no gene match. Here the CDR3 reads CASSQTGQETNYGYTF. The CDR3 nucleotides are TGCGCCAGCAGCCAAACCGGACAGGAGACTAACTATGGCTACACCTTC.

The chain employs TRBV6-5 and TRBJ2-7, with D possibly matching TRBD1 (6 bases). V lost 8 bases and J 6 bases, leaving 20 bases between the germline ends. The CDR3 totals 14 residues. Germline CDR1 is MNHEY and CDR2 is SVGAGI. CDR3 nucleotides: TGTGCCAGCTCAAAAAACAGGGATCGGTTCGAGCAGTACTTC. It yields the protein CASSKNRDRFEQYF.